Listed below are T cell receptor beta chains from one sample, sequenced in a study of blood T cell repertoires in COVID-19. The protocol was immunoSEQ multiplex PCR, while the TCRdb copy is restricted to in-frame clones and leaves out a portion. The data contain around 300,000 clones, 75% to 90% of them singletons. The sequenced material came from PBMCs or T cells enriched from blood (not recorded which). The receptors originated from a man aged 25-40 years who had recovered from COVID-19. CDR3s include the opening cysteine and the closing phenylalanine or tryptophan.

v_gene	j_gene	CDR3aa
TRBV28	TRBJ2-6	CASSISSGANVLTF
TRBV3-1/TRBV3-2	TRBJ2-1	CASRTSGGVSEQFF
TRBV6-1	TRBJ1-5	CASSEATNTGGPQHF
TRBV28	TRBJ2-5	CASSFGQGGQETQYF
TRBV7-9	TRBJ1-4	CASSFSGGGDEKLFF
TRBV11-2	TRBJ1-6	CASSLDRGFSLYSPLHF
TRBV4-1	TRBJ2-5	CASSQTPGGAGEETQYF
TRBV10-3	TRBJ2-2	CAISGTRTIHSPNTGELFF
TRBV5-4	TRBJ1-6	CASSFPLGAGNSPLHF
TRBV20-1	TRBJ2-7	CSASDPRTGSSYEQYF
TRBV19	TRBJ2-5	CASSSRGQGREETQYF
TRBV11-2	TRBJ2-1	CASSLTGGQFF
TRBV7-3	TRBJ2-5	CASSQGLTNQETQYF
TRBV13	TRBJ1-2	CASSLVGRQEYGYTF
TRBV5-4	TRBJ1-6	CASSTRGQGREAPLHF
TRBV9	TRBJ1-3	CASSVGGSSGNTIYF
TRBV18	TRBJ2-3	CASSRGSTDTQYF
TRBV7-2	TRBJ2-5	CASSPWTSGGGTQYF
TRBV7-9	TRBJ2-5	CASGGRETQYF
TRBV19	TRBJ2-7	CASSIGRDGAYEQYF
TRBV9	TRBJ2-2	CASSVAASGGAAGELFF
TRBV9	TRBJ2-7	CASSATGTGGYEQYF
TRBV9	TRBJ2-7	CASSVTPRGGLADEQYF
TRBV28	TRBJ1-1	CASRATSTEAFF
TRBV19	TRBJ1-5	CASGRVGSTSNQPQHF
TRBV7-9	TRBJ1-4	CASSLAWEEKLFF
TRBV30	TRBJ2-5	CAWSRPGQGALYQETQYF
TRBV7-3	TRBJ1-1	CASSIDRNTEAFF
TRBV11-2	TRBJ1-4	CASTPEGQINEKLFF
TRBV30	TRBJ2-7	CAWSVRGYEQYF
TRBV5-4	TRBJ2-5	CASSSGLAGTQETQYF
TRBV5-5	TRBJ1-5	CASSLGTGGYQPQHF
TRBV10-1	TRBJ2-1	CASSPRTGREFF
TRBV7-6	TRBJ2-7	CASSHRASGGPSYEQYF
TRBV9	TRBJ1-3	CASSVGDNGNTIYF